Presented here are 31 T cell receptor beta chains from one specimen sequenced in a study of T cell changes during pregnancy in multiple sclerosis. Only in-frame clones appear in the TCRdb table, and some are missing; sequencing was by immunoSEQ multiplex PCR. The table lists tens of thousands of clones, more than 90% of them singletons. Sequencing used peripheral blood, obtained in the second trimester of pregnancy. These receptors came from a female donor with multiple sclerosis, enrolled in a pregnancy study.

CDR3 sequence (DNA): TGTGCCAGTAGTATTATGAGGGATTCACCCCTCCACTTT. It specifies CASSIMRDSPLHF. The V and J genes are TRBV19 and TRBJ1-6; D call uncertain. Trimming removed 3 bases at V and 8 bases at J, with 8 bases between. This CDR3 contains 13 residues. Germline values: CDR1 LNHDA, CDR2 SQIVND (reference sequence).

The V and J genes are TRBV2 and TRBJ2-7; D is possibly TRBD1 (6 bases). V lost 1 base, J lost 2 bases, and 9 bases lay in between. CDR3 length: 14 residues. Looked up from germline, CDR1 is SNHLY and CDR2 is FYNNEI. CDR3 bases: TGTGCCAGCAGTGAAGAGGGGGAGACCTACGAGCAGTACTTC. Translation: CASSEEGETYEQYF.

V and J are TRBV5-1 and TRBJ1-2, with D maybe TRBD1 (5 bases). Trimming left V 0 bases short and J 8 bases short, with 20 bases between. Germline CDR1 is SGHRS and CDR2 is YFSETQ. The CDR3 spans 16 residues. The CDR3 protein is CASSLVGRVEVSGYTF. DNA for the CDR3: TGCGCCAGCAGCTTGGTCGGCAGGGTCGAGGTCAGCGGCTACACCTTC.

The rearrangement uses TRBV6-1 and TRBJ1-6, with 8 bases lining up with TRBD1. The CDR3 totals 14 residues. V shed 8 bases and J 7 bases; nucleotides not matched to a gene: 7. Germline V gene data show CDR1 as MNHNS and CDR2 as SASEGT. The CDR3 DNA is TGTGCCAGCGGTCTCGGACAGGGCAATTCACCCCTCCACTTT. Amino acids: CASGLGQGNSPLHF.

The chain uses TRBV15 and TRBJ1-3; the match to TRBD1 covers 10 bases. Unmatched junction bases numbered 9, after V lost 3 bases and J lost 1 base. Germline lookup yields CDR1 LNHNV and CDR2 YYDKDF (reference sequence). The CDR3 is 18 amino acids. CDR3 coding DNA: TGTGCCACCAGCAGCTTAAGGACAGGGGGGAAATCTGGAAACACCATATATTTT. It is translated as CATSSLRTGGKSGNTIYF.

The V and J genes are TRBV19 and TRBJ1-2; 10 bases map to TRBD1. The CDR3 loop spans 17 amino acids. Per the germline V gene, CDR1 is LNHDA and CDR2 is SQIVND (reference sequence). Trimming at V came to 0 bases and at J to 4 bases, leaving 8 bases not matched to a gene. The CDR3 loop reads CASSIDGGTGVAYGYTF. The CDR3 coding sequence is TGTGCCAGTAGTATAGATGGGGGGACAGGGGTTGCCTATGGCTACACCTTC.

The chain joins TRBV18 to TRBJ2-1; 8 nucleotides match TRBD2. V shed 4 bases, J shed 10 bases, and the junction held 9 bases outside the gene matches. This CDR3 has 14 residues. CDR1 and CDR2 (germline): KGHSH, LQKENI. As DNA, the CDR3 is TGTGCCAGCTCACGGAGCGGGGGCGGTAGGGAGCAGTTCTTC. It codes for CASSRSGGGREQFF.

The chain combines TRBV18 with TRBJ2-5; a weak D match, TRBD2 (6 bases). The CDR3 spans 15 residues. The V end was cut by 2 bases, the J end by 5 bases, with 15 bases between. Germline CDR1 and CDR2: KGHSH and LQKENI. The CDR3 here is CASSPTSQAWETQYF. CDR3 coding DNA: TGTGCCAGCTCACCAACTAGCCAGGCATGGGAGACCCAGTACTTC.

The rearrangement uses TRBV7-6 and TRBJ2-3; a possible D gene is TRBD2 (6 bases). CDR1 is SGHVS, CDR2 FNYEAQ, per germline. Trimming took 5 bases from V and 5 from J, leaving 14 bases between them. This CDR3 has 14 residues. CDR3 region: CASSPIGAGDTQYF. The CDR3 bases are TGTGCCAGCAGCCCCATAGGAGCGGGAGATACGCAGTATTTT.

The genes are TRBV14 and TRBJ1-3; D remains unclear. Trimming took off 4 bases at V and 5 bases at J, with 12 bases between the two ends. There are 14 residues in the CDR3. Germline V CDR1 and CDR2: SGHDN, FVKESK. This CDR3 reads CASSRSAVRNTIYF. Here the CDR3 DNA reads TGTGCCAGCAGCCGTTCCGCGGTTAGAAACACCATATATTTT.

The chain links TRBV21-1 to TRBJ2-3; TRBD2, the table's D call, was not compared with the DNA. TRBV21-1 is reported as a pseudogene. The CDR3 runs to 19 residues. The CDR3 protein is CASSKESLFGAGGTDTQYF. The DNA for the CDR3 is TGTGCCAGCAGCAAAGAATCTTTGTTTGGAGCAGGAGGGACAGATACGCAGTATTTT.

The CDR3 coding sequence is TGTGCCAGCAGAACAGGGTCTGGGGCCAACGTCCTGACTTTC. It codes for CASRTGSGANVLTF. V usage is TRBV28 and J usage is TRBJ2-6, with D perhaps matching TRBD1 (6 bases). Germline V lookup: CDR1 MDHEN, CDR2 SYDVKM. The CDR3 extends over 14 amino acids. Trimming pared 6 bases from V and 1 base from J, leaving 7 bases between. The complete variable domain, with remaining parts taken from reference TRBV28 and TRBJ2-6, reads DVKVTQSSRYLVKRTGEKVFLECVQDMDHENMFWYRQDPGLGLRLIYFSYDVKMKEKGDIPEGYSVSREKKERFSLILESASTNQTSMYLCASRTGSGANVLTFGAGSRLTVL.

This clone was counted once. The V and J genes are TRBV19 and TRBJ1-1, with a weak D call TRBD1 (5 bases). Germline lookup yields CDR1 LNHDA and CDR2 SQIVND (reference sequence). This CDR3 region has 15 residues. V gave up 6 bases and J gave up 1 base, with 15 bases separating them. The CDR3 region has the DNA TGTGCCAGTAGGCCAGGGTACAGTTGGAACACTGAAGCTTTCTTT. It encodes CASRPGYSWNTEAFF.

The chain has TRBV29-1 and TRBJ1-2, with D possibly matching TRBD1 (6 bases). The germline V and J ends were trimmed by 4 bases and 2 bases, with 17 bases remaining between them. The CDR3 extends over 15 amino acids. Germline CDR1 and CDR2: SQVTM and ANQGSEA. DNA of the CDR3: TGCAGCGTTGTACTACCGGGACATGAAAACTATGGCTACACCTTC. Translated: CSVVLPGHENYGYTF.

J is TRBJ2-3 and V is TRBV6-1, with 7 bases that match TRBD1. The CDR3 runs 15 residues. Germline trimming cut 6 bases from V and 1 base from J; bases unmatched to any gene: 7. From germline, CDR1 is MNHNS and CDR2 SASEGT. The CDR3 region has the DNA TGTGCCAGCAGGACAGGGTTACAAGGCACAGATACGCAGTATTTT. As protein: CASRTGLQGTDTQYF.

The chain recombines TRBV6-1 with TRBJ1-3, with D unresolved. This CDR3 is built from 14 residues. V lost 7 bases and J lost 0, with 10 bases in between. In germline, CDR1 is MNHNS, CDR2 SASEGT. The CDR3 loop reads CASTLESSGNTIYF. The CDR3 bases are TGTGCCAGCACGCTAGAGAGCTCTGGAAACACCATATATTTT.

This clone came up a few times. V gene TRBV18 combines with J gene TRBJ2-2; D gene uncertain. Germline-derived CDR1 and CDR2 are KGHSH and LQKENI. Trimming cost V 2 bases and J 3 bases, with 10 bases left between them. The CDR3 extends over 15 amino acids. CDR3 bases: TGTGCCAGCTCACCAAGGCTAGGCGACACCGGGGAGCTGTTTTTT. It specifies CASSPRLGDTGELFF.

V usage is TRBV15 and J usage is TRBJ1-4, with TRBD1 as a possible D gene (5 bases). This CDR3 contains 15 residues. The V end lost 1 base, the J end lost 8 bases, and 14 bases lay between the germline ends. The V gene's germline CDR1 is LNHNV and CDR2 YYDKDF (reference sequence). CDR3 region: CATSRVGVKYEKLFF. CDR3 coding DNA: TGTGCCACCAGCAGAGTAGGGGTCAAATACGAAAAACTGTTTTTT. Full variable domain (rest looked up from reference TRBV15 and TRBJ1-4): DAMVIQNPRYQVTQFGKPVTLSCSQTLNHNVMYWYQQKSSQAPKLLFHYYDKDFNNEADTPDNFQSRRPNTSFCFLDIRSPGLGDTAMYLCATSRVGVKYEKLFFGSGTQLSVL.

The chain is built from TRBV27 and TRBJ2-1; 12 bases line up with TRBD2. The germline CDR1 and CDR2 sequences are MNHEY and SMNVEV (reference sequence). The CDR3 spans 15 residues. Trimming at V came to 3 bases and at J to 8 bases, leaving 5 bases not matched to a gene. The CDR3 is CASSLSTSGSDEQFF. The CDR3 DNA reads as TGTGCCAGCAGTTTGTCGACTAGCGGGAGCGATGAGCAGTTCTTC.

CDR3 loop: CASSLGGVNTEAFF. The CDR3 coding sequence is TGCGCCAGCAGCTTGGGCGGGGTGAACACTGAAGCTTTCTTT. The chain couples TRBV5-1 to TRBJ1-1; D remains unclear. CDR1 and CDR2 from the germline V gene are SGHRS and YFSETQ. CDR3 length equals 14 residues. Trimming pared 0 bases from V and 0 bases from J, leaving 6 bases between.

V gene TRBV11-2 combines with J gene TRBJ1-5, with D perhaps matching TRBD1 (5 bases). The CDR3 loop spans 12 amino acids. V gave up 2 bases and J gave up 7 bases, with 6 bases separating them. Germline V gene data show CDR1 as SGHAT and CDR2 as FQNNGV. Written as DNA, the CDR3 is TGTGCCAGCAGCTTACAGGGACAGCCCCAGCATTTT. It encodes CASSLQGQPQHF.

The chain uses TRBV5-4 and TRBJ1-6, with 7 positions matching TRBD1. The length of the CDR3 is 16 residues. Germline values: CDR1 SGHNT, CDR2 YYREEE (reference sequence). Trimming took 4 bases from V and 7 from J; bases not matched to a gene: 11. This CDR3 is CASSNLRTGLNSPLHF. The CDR3 DNA follows: TGTGCCAGCAGCAACCTAAGGACAGGTCTCAATTCACCCCTCCACTTT.

The V and J genes are TRBV19 and TRBJ2-7; tentative D call: TRBD2 (6 bases). The CDR3 spans 14 residues. V lost 8 bases to trimming and J lost 3 bases, with 17 bases between them. Germline V gives CDR1 LNHDA, CDR2 SQIVND (reference sequence). DNA of the CDR3: TGTGCCAGTTCCGACAGACTAGACGACTACGAGCAGTACTTC. It codes for CASSDRLDDYEQYF. Full variable domain (missing parts from reference TRBV19 and TRBJ2-7): DGGITQSPKYLFRKEGQNVTLSCEQNLNHDAMYWYRQDPGQGLRLIYYSQIVNDFQKGDIAEGYSVSREKKESFPLTVTSAQKNPTAFYLCASSDRLDDYEQYFGPGTRLTVT.

This chain's CDR3 is CASSQGGGTGAIQPQHF. For the CDR3, the DNA is TGCGCCAGCAGCCAAGGGGGAGGCACTGGGGCTATTCAGCCCCAGCATTTT. The rearrangement links TRBV4-1 to TRBJ1-5; D may be TRBD1 (5 bases). The CDR3 has 17 residues. CDR1 and CDR2 (germline): MGHRA, YSYEKL. V was cut by 1 base and J by 6 bases, with 19 bases left in between.

This CDR3 reads CSVGDSLWRQYF. CDR3 coding DNA: TGCAGCGTTGGTGACTCCCTCTGGAGGCAGTACTTC. V is TRBV29-1 and J is TRBJ2-7; no reliable D call. Germline V lookup: CDR1 SQVTM, CDR2 ANQGSEA. The V gene lost 4 bases and the J gene lost 9 bases, with 16 bases spanning the gap. CDR3 length: 12 amino acids.

The gene calls are TRBV2 and TRBJ1-2; TRBD1 agrees at 7 bases. From germline, CDR1 is SNHLY and CDR2 FYNNEI. The junction had 8 bases not matched to a gene; V was cut back by 6 bases and J by 4 bases. The CDR3 has 14 amino acids. CDR3 nucleotide sequence: TGTGCCAGCAGGCCGGGACAGAGCCTCTATGGCTACACCTTC. This sequence encodes CASRPGQSLYGYTF.

V and J are TRBV2 and TRBJ2-2; D gene uncertain. The germline V gene has CDR1 SNHLY and CDR2 FYNNEI. The V end lost 6 bases, the J end lost 4 bases, and 9 bases lay between the germline ends. This CDR3 is 13 amino acids long. CDR3 nucleotide sequence: TGTGCCAGCAGAATACTGAGCACCGGGGAGCTGTTTTTT. Its translation is CASRILSTGELFF.

The rearrangement links TRBV6-6 to TRBJ1-4; 7 bases match TRBD1. Germline CDR1 and CDR2: MNHNY and SVGAGI (reference sequence). V gave up 8 bases and J gave up 7 bases; unmatched junction bases: 7. The CDR3 spans 13 residues. CDR3 sequence (DNA): TGTGCCAGCTTAAAGGGGGCTGGTGAAAAACTGTTTTTT. It specifies CASLKGAGEKLFF.

V usage is TRBV6-1 and J usage is TRBJ2-5; D is undetermined. The germline V gene has CDR1 MNHNS and CDR2 SASEGT. This CDR3 is 14 amino acids long. V was clipped by 7 bases and J by 2 bases, with 14 bases between them. Here the CDR3 DNA reads TGTGCCAGCACGGTATCGGGTGGGCAAGAGACCCAGTACTTC. The encoded protein is CASTVSGGQETQYF.

The CDR3 spells CASSYGLAGGSYEQYF. As DNA, the CDR3 is TGTGCCAGCAGCTATGGACTAGCGGGGGGATCGTACGAGCAGTACTTC. The gene calls are TRBV7-2 and TRBJ2-7; 14 positions agree with TRBD2. The germline V gene has CDR1 SGHTA and CDR2 FQGNSA. The V segment lost 4 bases and the J segment 4 bases; nucleotides outside the gene matches: 6. This CDR3 has 16 amino acids.

The chain carries TRBV14 and TRBJ2-3; the match to TRBD2 covers 12 bases. With V trimmed by 4 bases and J by 3 bases, 5 bases remained unmatched. The germline V gene has CDR1 SGHDN and CDR2 FVKESK. The CDR3 covers 16 residues. DNA of the CDR3: TGTGCCAGCAGCCGGACTAGCGGGATCTCAACAGATACGCAGTATTTT. This translates into CASSRTSGISTDTQYF.